Detailed here is one T cell receptor beta chain. V shed 0 bases and J 7 bases; nucleotides not matched to a gene: 11. This CDR3 is 16 amino acids long. Germline V gene data show CDR1 as MGHRA and CDR2 as YSYEKL. This entry belongs to a study of blood T cell repertoires in COVID-19. In the study overall: Sources were T cells, B-cell-depleted T cells, or PBMCs; the material itself was cDNA or gDNA.

Original methodology: Amplifying reference gene primers gave estimates of nucleated cell counts. TCRdb's table, derived via immunoSEQ multiplex PCR, lists solely in-frame clones and lacks some. The DNA gave D and trimming, while V, J and clone size come from that table. In the table there are about 280,000 clones, approximately 91% of which are singletons. Sequenced material: peripheral blood. This TCR derives from a middle-aged man with acute or convalescent COVID-19. The V gene is TRBV4-1, the J gene TRBJ2-7; 8 nucleotides align to TRBD2. CDR3 amino acids: CASSQEVAGTPGEQYF. In DNA, the CDR3 is TGCGCCAGCAGCCAAGAGGTAGCGGGGACCCCGGGAGAGCAGTACTTC.